Listed below are T cell receptor beta chains from one sample, sequenced in a study of identical twins. TCRdb ran MiXCR on the 5' RACE reads and lists one entry per CDR3 protein. Of about 890,000 distinct CDR3 sequences in the sample, approximately 13% were seen once. These data were likewise used in another study, on yellow fever vaccine responses in identical twins.

Sequencing was carried out using PBMCs. The source is a woman aged 18-29 years in good health. The conserved cysteine and the conserved F or W are not part of the CDR3 here. Each record gives: J gene, V gene, CDR3 protein.

>TRBJ2-5|TRBV24-1
ATSDSAEGEETQY
>TRBJ2-1|TRBV20-1
SAMSGGALGYNEQF
>TRBJ2-1|TRBV19
ASSIRDTAWDEQF
>TRBJ1-1|TRBV20-1
SARDPKGGVEAF
>TRBJ2-5|TRBV20-1
SARPVLAGGFQETQY
>TRBJ2-5|TRBV6-2/TRBV6-3
ASLPTGDRGILETQY
>TRBJ2-1|TRBV12-3/TRBV12-4
ASTLDNRVWLAEYNEQF
>TRBJ2-1|TRBV5-1
ASSLELRGKNEQF
>TRBJ2-7|TRBV15
ATSSSRQGDEQY
>TRBJ2-4|TRBV7-3
ASSPALGNIQY
>TRBJ2-7|TRBV9
ASSVVPGHLYEQY
>TRBJ2-2|TRBV21-1
ASSPGTSGTNTGELF
>TRBJ2-3|TRBV24-1
ATQDEGTQY
>TRBJ2-2|TRBV11-2
ASSLVRGERPRAGELF